The entry below gives a single T cell receptor (beta chain) sequence along with its context. The record originates from a study of blood T cell repertoires in COVID-19. Study in general: The cDNA or gDNA used as material had been derived from T cells, B-cell-depleted T cells, or PBMCs.

Clones were sequenced by immunoSEQ multiplex PCR, and TCRdb holds only the in-frame ones, with some missing. The sample yields tens of thousands of clones, about nine tenths seen once. CDR3 length: 15 residues. V gave up 2 bases and J gave up 0 bases; unmatched junction bases: 1. Per germline, CDR1 LGHNT and CDR2 FRNRAP. The rearrangement uses TRBV12-5 and TRBJ2-1, with 7 bases identical to TRBD2. The sequenced sample was peripheral blood. This receptor was obtained from a human donor with active COVID-19. The donor label of this sample is uncertain. The CDR3 is CASGLREASYNEQFF. DNA of the CDR3: TGTGCTAGTGGTTTGCGGGAGGCCTCCTACAATGAGCAGTTCTTC.